This T cell receptor (beta chain) was captured by sequencing in a study of blood T cell repertoires in COVID-19. Profiled with immunoSEQ multiplex PCR; TCRdb holds only in-frame clones, not every one. The top ten clones hold about a sixth of a sample with around 130,000 clones, more than 75% of them seen once. The length of the CDR3 is 17 residues. V lost 5 bases and J lost 8; bases outside the gene matches: 18. Germline assignment: CDR1 SEHNR and CDR2 FQNEAQ (reference sequence). The chain links TRBV7-9 to TRBJ1-2, with 9 bases fitting TRBD1. The sample comprised peripheral blood. The receptor comes from a woman aged 50 to 60 who had recovered from COVID-19. Here the CDR3 DNA reads TGTGCCAGCAGCCTAACCCGGGGACAGGGATCCGGGGAAGGCTACACCTTC. As protein: CASSLTRGQGSGEGYTF.